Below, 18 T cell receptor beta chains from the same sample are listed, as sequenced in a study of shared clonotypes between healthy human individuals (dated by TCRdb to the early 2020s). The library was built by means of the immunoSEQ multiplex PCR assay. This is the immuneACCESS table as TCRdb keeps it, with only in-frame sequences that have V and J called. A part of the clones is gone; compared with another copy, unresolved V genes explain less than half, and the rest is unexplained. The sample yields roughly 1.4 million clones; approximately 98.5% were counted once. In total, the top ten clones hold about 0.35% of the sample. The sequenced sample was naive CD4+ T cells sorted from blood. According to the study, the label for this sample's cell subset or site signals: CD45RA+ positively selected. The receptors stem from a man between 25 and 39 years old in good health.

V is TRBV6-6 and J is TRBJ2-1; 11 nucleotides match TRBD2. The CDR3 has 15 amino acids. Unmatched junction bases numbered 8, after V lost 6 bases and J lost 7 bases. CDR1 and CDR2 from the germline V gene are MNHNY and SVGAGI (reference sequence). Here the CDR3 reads CASRTGTSGINEQFF. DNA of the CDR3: TGTGCCAGCAGGACCGGGACTAGCGGCATAAATGAGCAGTTCTTC.

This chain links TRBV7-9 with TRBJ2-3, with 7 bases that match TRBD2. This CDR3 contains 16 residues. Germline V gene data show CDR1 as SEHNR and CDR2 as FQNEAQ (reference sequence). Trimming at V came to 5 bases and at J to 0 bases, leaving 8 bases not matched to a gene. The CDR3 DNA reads TGTGCCAGCAGCCTGCCTAGCGGAAAAAGCACAGATACGCAGTATTTT. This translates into CASSLPSGKSTDTQYF.

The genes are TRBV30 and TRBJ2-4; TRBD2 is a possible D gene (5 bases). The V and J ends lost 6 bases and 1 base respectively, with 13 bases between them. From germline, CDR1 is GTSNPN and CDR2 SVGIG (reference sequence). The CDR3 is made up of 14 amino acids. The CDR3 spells CACRSPGAKNIQYF. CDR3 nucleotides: TGTGCCTGTCGGTCCCCGGGGGCCAAAAACATTCAGTACTTC.

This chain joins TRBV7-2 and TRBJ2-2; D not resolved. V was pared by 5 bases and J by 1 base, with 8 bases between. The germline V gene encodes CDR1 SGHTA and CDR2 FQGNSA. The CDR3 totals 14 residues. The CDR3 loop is CASSPSQNTGELFF. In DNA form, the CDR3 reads TGTGCCAGCAGCCCGAGCCAGAACACCGGGGAGCTGTTTTTT.

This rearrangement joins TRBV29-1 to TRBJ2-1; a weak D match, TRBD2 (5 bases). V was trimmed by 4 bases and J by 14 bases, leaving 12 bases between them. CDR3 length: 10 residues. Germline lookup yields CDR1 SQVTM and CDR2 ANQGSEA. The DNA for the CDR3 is TGCAGCGTTGCCGGTAACGGGAAGTTCTTC. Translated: CSVAGNGKFF.

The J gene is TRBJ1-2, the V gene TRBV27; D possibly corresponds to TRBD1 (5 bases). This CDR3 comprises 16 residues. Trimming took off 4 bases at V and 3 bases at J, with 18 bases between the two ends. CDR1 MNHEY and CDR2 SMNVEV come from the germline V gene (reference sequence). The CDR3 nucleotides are TGTGCCAGCAGTTCCACCGGCAGGGTCCCCTACTATGGCTACACCTTC. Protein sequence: CASSSTGRVPYYGYTF.

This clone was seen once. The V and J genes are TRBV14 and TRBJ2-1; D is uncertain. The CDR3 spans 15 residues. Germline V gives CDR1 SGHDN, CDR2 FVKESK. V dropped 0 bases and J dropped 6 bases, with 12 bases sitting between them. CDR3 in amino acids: CASSQDLGLPNEQFF. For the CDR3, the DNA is TGTGCCAGCAGCCAAGATTTAGGGCTACCCAATGAGCAGTTCTTC.

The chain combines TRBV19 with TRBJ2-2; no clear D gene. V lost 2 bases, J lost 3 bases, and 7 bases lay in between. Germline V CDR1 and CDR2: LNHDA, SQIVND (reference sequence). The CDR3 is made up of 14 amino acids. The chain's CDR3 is CASSIQRDTGELFF. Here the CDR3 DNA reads TGTGCCAGTAGTATACAACGGGACACCGGGGAGCTGTTTTTT. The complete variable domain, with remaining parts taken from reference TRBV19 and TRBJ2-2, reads DGGITQSPKYLFRKEGQNVTLSCEQNLNHDAMYWYRQDPGQGLRLIYYSQIVNDFQKGDIAEGYSVSREKKESFPLTVTSAQKNPTAFYLCASSIQRDTGELFFGEGSRLTVL.

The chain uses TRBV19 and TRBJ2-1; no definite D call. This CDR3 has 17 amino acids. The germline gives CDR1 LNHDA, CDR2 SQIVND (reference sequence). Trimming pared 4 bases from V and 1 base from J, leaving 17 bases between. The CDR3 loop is CASSTPRPMLSYNEQFF. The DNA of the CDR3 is TGTGCCAGTAGTACTCCTAGACCCATGTTATCCTACAATGAGCAGTTCTTC. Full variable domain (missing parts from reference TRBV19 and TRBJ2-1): DGGITQSPKYLFRKEGQNVTLSCEQNLNHDAMYWYRQDPGQGLRLIYYSQIVNDFQKGDIAEGYSVSREKKESFPLTVTSAQKNPTAFYLCASSTPRPMLSYNEQFFGPGTRLTVL.

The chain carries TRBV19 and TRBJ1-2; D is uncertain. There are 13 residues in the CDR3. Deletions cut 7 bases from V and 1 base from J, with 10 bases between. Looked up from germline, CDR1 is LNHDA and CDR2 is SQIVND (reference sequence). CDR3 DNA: TGTGCCAGTACTCCGGGGATTAACTATGGCTACACCTTC. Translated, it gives CASTPGINYGYTF.

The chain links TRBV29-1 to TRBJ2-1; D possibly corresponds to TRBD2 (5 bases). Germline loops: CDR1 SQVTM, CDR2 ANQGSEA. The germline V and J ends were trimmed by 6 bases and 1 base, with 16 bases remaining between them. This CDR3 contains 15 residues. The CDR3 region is CSVEVWAASYNEQFF. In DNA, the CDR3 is TGCAGCGTGGAGGTGTGGGCGGCTTCCTACAATGAGCAGTTCTTC.

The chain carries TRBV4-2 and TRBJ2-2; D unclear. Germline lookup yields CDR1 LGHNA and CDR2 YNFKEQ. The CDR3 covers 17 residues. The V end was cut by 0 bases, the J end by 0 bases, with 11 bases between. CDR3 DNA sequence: TGTGCCAGCAGCCAAGAGTCCTGGACGGCGAACACCGGGGAGCTGTTTTTT. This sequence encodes CASSQESWTANTGELFF.

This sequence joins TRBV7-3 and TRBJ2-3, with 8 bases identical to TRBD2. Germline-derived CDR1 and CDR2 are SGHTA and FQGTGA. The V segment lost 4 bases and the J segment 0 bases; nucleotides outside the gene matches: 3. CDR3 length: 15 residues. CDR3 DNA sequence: TGTGCCAGCAGCTCATTAGCGGGGAGCACAGATACGCAGTATTTT. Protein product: CASSSLAGSTDTQYF. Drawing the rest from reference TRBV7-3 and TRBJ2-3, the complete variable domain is GAGVSQTPSNKVTEKGKYVELRCDPISGHTALYWYRQSLGQGPEFLIYFQGTGAADDSGLPNDRFFAVRPEGSVSTLKIQRTERGDSAVYLCASSSLAGSTDTQYFGPGTRLTVL.

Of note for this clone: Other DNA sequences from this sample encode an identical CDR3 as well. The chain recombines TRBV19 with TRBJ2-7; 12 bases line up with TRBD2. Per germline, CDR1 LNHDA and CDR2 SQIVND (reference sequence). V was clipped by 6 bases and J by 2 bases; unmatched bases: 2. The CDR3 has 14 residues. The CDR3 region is CASSRTSGTYEQYF. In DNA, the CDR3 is TGTGCCAGTAGCCGGACTAGCGGGACCTACGAGCAGTACTTC.

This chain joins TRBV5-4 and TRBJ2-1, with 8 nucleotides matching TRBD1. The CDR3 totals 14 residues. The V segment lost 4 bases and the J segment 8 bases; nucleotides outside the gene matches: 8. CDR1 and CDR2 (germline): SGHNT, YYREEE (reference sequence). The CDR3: CASSRTGRGHEQFF. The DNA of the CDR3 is TGTGCCAGCAGCCGAACAGGCAGGGGGCATGAGCAGTTCTTC.

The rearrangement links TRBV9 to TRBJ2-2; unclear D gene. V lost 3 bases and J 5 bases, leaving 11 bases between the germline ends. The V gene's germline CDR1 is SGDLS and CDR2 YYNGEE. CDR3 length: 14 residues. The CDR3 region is CASSGQATTGELFF. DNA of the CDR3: TGTGCCAGCAGCGGTCAGGCTACTACCGGGGAGCTGTTTTTT.

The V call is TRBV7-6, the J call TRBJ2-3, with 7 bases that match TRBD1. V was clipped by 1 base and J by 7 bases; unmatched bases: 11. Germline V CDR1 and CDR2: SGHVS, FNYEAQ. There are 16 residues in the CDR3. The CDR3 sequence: CASSLDGTVGTYTQYF. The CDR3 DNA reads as TGTGCCAGCAGCTTAGACGGGACAGTAGGGACCTATACGCAGTATTTT.

The CDR3 nucleotides are TGCGCCAGCAGGAGGGCAGCCACGTCAGATACGCAGTATTTT. Translating it yields CASRRAATSDTQYF. The chain uses TRBV5-1 and TRBJ2-3, with a weak D call TRBD2 (5 bases). Germline CDR1 reads SGHRS; CDR2 reads YFSETQ. Between the trimmed V and J ends, which lost 5 bases and 4 bases, there was a span of 14 bases. This CDR3 is built from 14 residues.